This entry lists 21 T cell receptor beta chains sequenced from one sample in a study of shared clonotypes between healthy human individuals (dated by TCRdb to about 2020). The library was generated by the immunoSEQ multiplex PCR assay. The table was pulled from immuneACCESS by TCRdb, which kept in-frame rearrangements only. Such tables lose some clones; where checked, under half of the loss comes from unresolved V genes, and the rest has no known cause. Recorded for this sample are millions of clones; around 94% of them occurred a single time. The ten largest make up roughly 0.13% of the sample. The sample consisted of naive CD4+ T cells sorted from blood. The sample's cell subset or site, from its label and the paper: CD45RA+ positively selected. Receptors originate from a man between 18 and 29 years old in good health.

CDR3 bases: TGTGCCAGCGCGATGGAGGATGGAAACATTCAGTACTTC. It translates to CASAMEDGNIQYF. The gene calls are TRBV25-1 and TRBJ2-4, with D possibly being TRBD2 (5 bases). The CDR3 runs 13 residues. CDR1 is MGHDK, CDR2 SYGVNS, per germline. V gave up 8 bases and J gave up 6 bases, with 14 bases separating them.

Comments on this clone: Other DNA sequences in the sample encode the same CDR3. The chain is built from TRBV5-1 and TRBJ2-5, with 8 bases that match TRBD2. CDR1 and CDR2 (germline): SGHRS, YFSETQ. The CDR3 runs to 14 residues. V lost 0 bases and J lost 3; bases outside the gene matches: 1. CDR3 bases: TGCGCCAGCAGCTTGGGGCGGGGGGAAGAGACCCAGTACTTC. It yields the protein CASSLGRGEETQYF.

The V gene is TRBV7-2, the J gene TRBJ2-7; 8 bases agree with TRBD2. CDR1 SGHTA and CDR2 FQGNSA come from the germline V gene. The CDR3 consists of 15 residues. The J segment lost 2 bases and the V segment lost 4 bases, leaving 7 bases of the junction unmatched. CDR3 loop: CASSSFSGVPYEQYF. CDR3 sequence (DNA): TGTGCCAGCAGCTCTTTTAGCGGGGTTCCCTACGAGCAGTACTTC.

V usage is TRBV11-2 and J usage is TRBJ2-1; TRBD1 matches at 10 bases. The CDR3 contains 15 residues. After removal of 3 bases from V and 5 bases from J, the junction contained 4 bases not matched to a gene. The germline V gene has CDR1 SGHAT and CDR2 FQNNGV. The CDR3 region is CASSLRGQGNNEQFF. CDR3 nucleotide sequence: TGTGCCAGCAGCTTGAGGGGACAGGGGAACAATGAGCAGTTCTTC.

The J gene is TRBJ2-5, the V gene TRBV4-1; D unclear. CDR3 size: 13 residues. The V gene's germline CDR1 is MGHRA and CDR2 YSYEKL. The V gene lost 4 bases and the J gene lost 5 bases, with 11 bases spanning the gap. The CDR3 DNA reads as TGCGCCAGCAGCCGCCTTGTGAGCGAGACCCAGTACTTC. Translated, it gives CASSRLVSETQYF.

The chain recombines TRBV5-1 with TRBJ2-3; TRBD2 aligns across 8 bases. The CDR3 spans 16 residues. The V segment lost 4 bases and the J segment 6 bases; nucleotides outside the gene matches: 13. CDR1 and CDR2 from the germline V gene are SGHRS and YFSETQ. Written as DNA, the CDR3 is TGCGCCAGCAGCCCCTCATCTAGCGGGCGGCTGGATACGCAGTATTTT. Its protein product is CASSPSSSGRLDTQYF.

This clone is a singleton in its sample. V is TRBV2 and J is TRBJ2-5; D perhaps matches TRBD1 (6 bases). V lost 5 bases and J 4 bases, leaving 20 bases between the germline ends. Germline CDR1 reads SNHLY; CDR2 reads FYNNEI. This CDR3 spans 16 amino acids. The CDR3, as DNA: TGTGCCAGCAGTTCCCGGCGTGTGGGGGCAGGAGAGACCCAGTACTTC. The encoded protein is CASSSRRVGAGETQYF.

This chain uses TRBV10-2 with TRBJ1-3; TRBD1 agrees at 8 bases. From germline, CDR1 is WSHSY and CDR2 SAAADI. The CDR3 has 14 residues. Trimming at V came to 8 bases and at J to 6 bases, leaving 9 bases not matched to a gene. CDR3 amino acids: CASGDRMGLNTIYF. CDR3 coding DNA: TGCGCCAGCGGGGACAGGATGGGGCTAAACACCATATATTTT.

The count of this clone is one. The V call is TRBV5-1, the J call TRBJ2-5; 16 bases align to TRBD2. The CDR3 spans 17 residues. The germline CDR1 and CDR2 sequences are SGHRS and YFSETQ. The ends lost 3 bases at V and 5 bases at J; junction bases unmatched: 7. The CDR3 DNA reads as TGCGCCAGCAGCTCGGGACTAGCGGGAGGGTATGGGGAGACCCAGTACTTC. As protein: CASSSGLAGGYGETQYF.

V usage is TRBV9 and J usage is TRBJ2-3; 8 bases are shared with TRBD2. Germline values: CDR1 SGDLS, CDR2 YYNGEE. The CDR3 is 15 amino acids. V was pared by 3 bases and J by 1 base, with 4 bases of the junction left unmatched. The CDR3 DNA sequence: TGTGCCAGCAGCGGGCCAGCGGGGGGCACAGATACGCAGTATTTT. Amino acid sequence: CASSGPAGGTDTQYF.

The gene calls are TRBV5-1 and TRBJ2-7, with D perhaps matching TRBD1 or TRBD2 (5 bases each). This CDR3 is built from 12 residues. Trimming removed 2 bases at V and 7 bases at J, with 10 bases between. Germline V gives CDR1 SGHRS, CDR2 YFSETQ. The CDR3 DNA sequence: TGCGCCAGCAGCTTACCGGGGCCAGAGCAGTACTTC. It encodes CASSLPGPEQYF.

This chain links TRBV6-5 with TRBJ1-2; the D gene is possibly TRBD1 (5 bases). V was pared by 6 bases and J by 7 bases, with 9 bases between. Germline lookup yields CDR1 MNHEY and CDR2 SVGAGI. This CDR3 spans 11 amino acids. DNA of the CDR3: TGTGCCAGCAGAAAGGGGTTTGGCTACACCTTC. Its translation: CASRKGFGYTF.

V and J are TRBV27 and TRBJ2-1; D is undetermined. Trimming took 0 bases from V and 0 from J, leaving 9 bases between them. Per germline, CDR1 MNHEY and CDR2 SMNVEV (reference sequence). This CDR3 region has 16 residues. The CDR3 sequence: CASSLSSVLSYNEQFF. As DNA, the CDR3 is TGTGCCAGCAGTTTATCGTCAGTGCTCTCCTACAATGAGCAGTTCTTC.

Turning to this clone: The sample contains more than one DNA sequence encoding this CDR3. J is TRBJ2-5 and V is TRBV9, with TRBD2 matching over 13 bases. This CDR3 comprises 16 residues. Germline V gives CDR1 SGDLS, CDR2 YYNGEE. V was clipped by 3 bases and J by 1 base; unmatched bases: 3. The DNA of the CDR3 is TGTGCCAGCAGCGCAGGACTAGCGGGAGTCCAAGAGACCCAGTACTTC. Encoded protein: CASSAGLAGVQETQYF.

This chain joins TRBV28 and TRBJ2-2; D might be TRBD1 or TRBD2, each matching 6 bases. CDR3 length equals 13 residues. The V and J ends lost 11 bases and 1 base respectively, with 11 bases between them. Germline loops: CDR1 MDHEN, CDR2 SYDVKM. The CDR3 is CAVGGRNTGELFF. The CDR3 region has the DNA TGTGCCGTAGGGGGGAGGAACACCGGGGAGCTGTTTTTT. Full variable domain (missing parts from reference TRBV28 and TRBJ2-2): DVKVTQSSRYLVKRTGEKVFLECVQDMDHENMFWYRQDPGLGLRLIYFSYDVKMKEKGDIPEGYSVSREKKERFSLILESASTNQTSMYLCAVGGRNTGELFFGEGSRLTVL.

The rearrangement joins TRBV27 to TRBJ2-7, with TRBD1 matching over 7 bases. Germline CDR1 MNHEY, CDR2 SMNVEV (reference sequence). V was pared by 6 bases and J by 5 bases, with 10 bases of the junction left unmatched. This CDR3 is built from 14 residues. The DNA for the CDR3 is TGTGCCAGCAGCCTCACAGGGGCGGGCCACGAGCAGTACTTC. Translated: CASSLTGAGHEQYF.

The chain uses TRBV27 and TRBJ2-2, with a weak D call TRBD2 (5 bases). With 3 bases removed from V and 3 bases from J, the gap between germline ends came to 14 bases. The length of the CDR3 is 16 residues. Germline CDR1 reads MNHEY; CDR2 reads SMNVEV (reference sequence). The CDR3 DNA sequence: TGTGCCAGCAGTTTTAGGTCGGGGTTTGACACCGGGGAGCTGTTTTTT. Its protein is CASSFRSGFDTGELFF.

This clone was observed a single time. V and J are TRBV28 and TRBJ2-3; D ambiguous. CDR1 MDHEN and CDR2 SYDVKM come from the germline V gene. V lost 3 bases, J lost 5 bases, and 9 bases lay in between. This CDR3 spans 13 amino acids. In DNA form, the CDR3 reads TGTGCCAGCAGTTTTGGGATCCAAGATACGCAGTATTTT. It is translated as CASSFGIQDTQYF.

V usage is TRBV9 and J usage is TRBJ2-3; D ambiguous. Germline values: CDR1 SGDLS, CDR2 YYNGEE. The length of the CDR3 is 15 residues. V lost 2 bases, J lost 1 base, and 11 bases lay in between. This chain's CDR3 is CASSVFHSGTDTQYF. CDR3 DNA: TGTGCCAGCAGCGTTTTCCACAGCGGCACAGATACGCAGTATTTT.

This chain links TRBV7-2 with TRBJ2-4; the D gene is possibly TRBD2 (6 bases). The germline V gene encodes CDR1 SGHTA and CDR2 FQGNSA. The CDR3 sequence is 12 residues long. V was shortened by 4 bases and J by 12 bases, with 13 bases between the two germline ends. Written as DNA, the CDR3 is TGTGCCAGCAGCTCCTACGGGGGTGGTCAGTACTTC. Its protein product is CASSSYGGGQYF.

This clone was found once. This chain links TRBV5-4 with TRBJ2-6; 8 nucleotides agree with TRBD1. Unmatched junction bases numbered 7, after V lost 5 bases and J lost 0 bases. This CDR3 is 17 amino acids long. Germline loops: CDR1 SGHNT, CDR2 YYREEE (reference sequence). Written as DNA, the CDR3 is TGTGCCAGCAGAACGGACAGGGTCGGCTCTGGGGCCAACGTCCTGACTTTC. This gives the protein CASRTDRVGSGANVLTF.